The 24 T cell receptor beta chains below all came from one sample that was sequenced in a study of T cell responses to AZD1222 COVID-19 vaccine. TCRdb's copy holds only in-frame clones and misses some; the assay was immunoSEQ multiplex PCR. The sample holds some 150,000 clones. Sample: peripheral blood. These receptors came from an adult in good health.

The chain carries TRBV19 and TRBJ1-5; D is undetermined. The CDR3 has 15 residues. Germline loops: CDR1 LNHDA, CDR2 SQIVND (reference sequence). V shed 6 bases and J shed 2 bases, with 14 bases lying between them. The DNA for the CDR3 is TGTGCCAGTAGGGAGGGCAGGCCGGGCAATCAGCCCCAGCATTTT. Its translation: CASREGRPGNQPQHF. Full variable domain (remainder filled in from reference TRBV19 and TRBJ1-5): DGGITQSPKYLFRKEGQNVTLSCEQNLNHDAMYWYRQDPGQGLRLIYYSQIVNDFQKGDIAEGYSVSREKKESFPLTVTSAQKNPTAFYLCASREGRPGNQPQHFGDGTRLSIL.

The rearrangement uses TRBV18 and TRBJ2-7; a weak D match, TRBD2 (6 bases). In germline, CDR1 is KGHSH, CDR2 LQKENI. The CDR3 has 16 amino acids. Between the trimmed V and J ends, which lost 2 bases and 5 bases, there was a span of 19 bases. CDR3 amino acids: CASSPSAGTFGDEQYF. CDR3 DNA sequence: TGTGCCAGCTCACCATCAGCCGGGACTTTTGGCGACGAGCAGTACTTC.

The J gene is TRBJ2-3, the V gene TRBV11-1, with D hard to call. The V gene's germline CDR1 is SGHAT and CDR2 FQDESV (reference sequence). The CDR3 is made up of 14 amino acids. The V end was cut by 1 base, the J end by 6 bases, with 11 bases between. The CDR3 here is CASSLVQELDTQYF. For the CDR3, the DNA is TGTGCCAGCAGCTTAGTGCAGGAGCTGGATACGCAGTATTTT.

The chain has TRBV24-1 and TRBJ1-5, with TRBD1 as a possible D gene (6 bases). Germline V gene sequence: CDR1 KGHDR, CDR2 SFDVKD. The CDR3 has 16 residues. The V gene lost 4 bases and the J gene lost 0 bases, with 12 bases spanning the gap. The CDR3 DNA sequence: TGTGCCACCAGTGAGGCGACAGGTTATAGCAATCAGCCCCAGCATTTT. This codes for CATSEATGYSNQPQHF.

The V and J genes are TRBV28 and TRBJ1-2, with 10 bases that match TRBD1. This CDR3 is 15 amino acids long. V dropped 4 bases and J dropped 5; count of bases not matched to a gene: 7. The germline gives CDR1 MDHEN, CDR2 SYDVKM. The CDR3 reads CASSSPGTGVYGYTF. The CDR3 nucleotides are TGTGCCAGCAGTTCCCCCGGGACAGGGGTTTATGGCTACACCTTC.

This chain links TRBV20-1 with TRBJ1-1; tentatively, D is TRBD1 (5 bases). With 3 bases removed from V and 0 bases from J, the gap between germline ends came to 11 bases. The CDR3 loop spans 14 amino acids. Germline V gives CDR1 DFQATT, CDR2 SNEGSKA (reference sequence). CDR3 protein: CSASSQGMNTEAFF. The CDR3 DNA sequence: TGCAGTGCTAGTTCCCAGGGCATGAACACTGAAGCTTTCTTT.

The chain carries TRBV7-2 and TRBJ1-2; D is perhaps TRBD1 (6 bases). The CDR3 has 14 amino acids. Germline CDR1 reads SGHTA; CDR2 reads FQGNSA. With 3 bases removed from V and 3 bases from J, the gap between germline ends came to 11 bases. CDR3 coding DNA: TGTGCCAGCAGCTTGGGGGGGCAAGACTATGGCTACACCTTC. Its translation: CASSLGGQDYGYTF.

This chain links TRBV6-5 with TRBJ1-5; D not certain. Germline values: CDR1 MNHEY, CDR2 SVGAGI. The CDR3 runs 14 residues. The V end was cut by 6 bases, the J end by 7 bases, with 16 bases between. The CDR3 DNA follows: TGTGCCAGCAGCCCCAATTCGGGGAGCCAGCCCCAGCATTTT. It yields the protein CASSPNSGSQPQHF.

V usage is TRBV2 and J usage is TRBJ2-7; the match to TRBD1 covers 7 bases. Losses at the gene ends were 6 bases for V and 0 bases for J; bases not matched to a gene: 5. Germline-derived CDR1 and CDR2 are SNHLY and FYNNEI. CDR3 length: 14 amino acids. This CDR3 is CASRGTANSYEQYF. In nucleotides, the CDR3 is TGTGCCAGCAGGGGGACAGCGAACTCCTACGAGCAGTACTTC. Filled out from reference TRBV2 and TRBJ2-7, the complete variable domain reads EPEVTQTPSHQVTQMGQEVILRCVPISNHLYFYWYRQILGQKVEFLVSFYNNEISEKSEIFDDQFSVERPDGSNFTLKIRSTKLEDSAMYFCASRGTANSYEQYFGPGTRLTVT.

CDR3 residues: CSAGGGRGYTF. CDR3 DNA: TGCAGTGCCGGCGGGGGCCGTGGCTACACCTTC. V is TRBV20-1 and J is TRBJ1-2; TRBD1 might be the D (6 bases). Per the germline V gene, CDR1 is DFQATT and CDR2 is SNEGSKA (reference sequence). V was pared by 6 bases and J by 7 bases, with 12 bases between. The CDR3 covers 11 residues.

The chain recombines TRBV6-5 with TRBJ1-5; D ambiguous. CDR3 size: 13 residues. The V and J ends lost 0 bases and 3 bases respectively, with 3 bases between them. CDR1 and CDR2 (germline): MNHEY, SVGAGI. CDR3: CASSYSDNQPQHF. CDR3 nucleotides: TGTGCCAGCAGTTACTCCGACAATCAGCCCCAGCATTTT.

This sequence joins TRBV13 and TRBJ1-4; a possible D gene is TRBD1 (5 bases). The CDR3 covers 14 residues. The V end lost 4 bases, the J end lost 6 bases, and 12 bases lay between the germline ends. Germline V CDR1 and CDR2: PRHDT, FYEKMQ (reference sequence). In nucleotides, the CDR3 is TGTGCCAGCAGCTCGGGGGGACTTGATGAAAAACTGTTTTTT. Residues: CASSSGGLDEKLFF.

V and J are TRBV4-2 and TRBJ1-2, with a tentative D call TRBD1 (5 bases). The CDR3 contains 15 residues. Germline values: CDR1 LGHNA, CDR2 YNFKEQ. Trimming shortened V by 2 bases and J by 4 bases, and 14 bases separated the two germline ends. CDR3 nucleotides: TGTGCCAGCAGCCAACAACCGACAGACAGCTATGGCTACACCTTC. Translating it yields CASSQQPTDSYGYTF.

The gene calls are TRBV7-6 and TRBJ1-4; 7 bases line up with TRBD1. CDR1 and CDR2 (germline): SGHVS, FNYEAQ. V lost 0 bases and J lost 8; bases outside the gene matches: 9. The CDR3 runs to 16 residues. The CDR3 loop reads CASSLASGRGREKLFF. CDR3 bases: TGTGCCAGCAGCTTAGCGTCGGGGAGGGGGCGAGAAAAACTGTTTTTT.

The chain links TRBV7-9 to TRBJ2-7, with 7 bases that match TRBD2. CDR1 and CDR2 from the germline V gene are SEHNR and FQNEAQ (reference sequence). The CDR3 has 16 residues. Germline trimming cut 7 bases from V and 3 bases from J; bases unmatched to any gene: 15. This CDR3 reads CASTSGSGGSLYEQYF. The CDR3 DNA reads as TGTGCCAGCACCTCTGGGTCCGGGGGGTCCCTCTACGAGCAGTACTTC.

The rearrangement links TRBV11-2 to TRBJ1-4; no definite D call. The germline V and J ends were trimmed by 0 bases and 10 bases, with 9 bases remaining between them. The CDR3 spans 13 residues. The germline gives CDR1 SGHAT, CDR2 FQNNGV. The CDR3 bases are TGTGCCAGCAGCTTAGAGCTACTTGGAAAACTGTTTTTT. This encodes CASSLELLGKLFF.

J is TRBJ1-1 and V is TRBV10-3, with D unclear. This CDR3 has 13 amino acids. V gave up 3 bases and J gave up 1 base, with 6 bases separating them. Germline values: CDR1 ENHRY, CDR2 SYGVKD. The CDR3 DNA follows: TGTGCCATCAGTGATGGAAAGAACACTGAAGCTTTCTTT. It specifies CAISDGKNTEAFF.

V gene TRBV18 combines with J gene TRBJ1-2; D is unclear. The CDR3 runs to 13 residues. Deletions cut 0 bases from V and 7 bases from J, with 9 bases between. Looked up from germline, CDR1 is KGHSH and CDR2 is LQKENI. The CDR3 sequence: CASSPPNRGGYTF. Here the CDR3 DNA reads TGTGCCAGCTCACCACCGAATCGCGGTGGCTACACCTTC.

The rearrangement uses TRBV11-3 and TRBJ1-1; weak D call: TRBD1 (5 bases). Germline-derived CDR1 and CDR2 are SGHNT and YENEEA. The CDR3 has 13 residues. V shed 5 bases and J shed 4 bases, with 11 bases lying between them. The CDR3 DNA sequence: TGTGCCAGCAGCCCAAGGCAGGGCACTGAAGCTTTCTTT. Translating it yields CASSPRQGTEAFF.

V gene TRBV18 combines with J gene TRBJ1-4; D is ambiguous. The CDR3 is 13 residues long. Deletions cut 3 bases from V and 7 bases from J, with 9 bases between. Germline CDR1 is KGHSH and CDR2 is LQKENI. This CDR3 is CASSPSEGEKLFF. The CDR3 DNA reads as TGTGCCAGCTCACCTTCAGAAGGTGAAAAACTGTTTTTT.

The chain uses TRBV19 and TRBJ1-6; the D is unclear. The CDR3 is 14 residues long. Germline assignment: CDR1 LNHDA and CDR2 SQIVND (reference sequence). The ends were cut back, 3 bases at V and 6 bases at J, with 9 bases in the middle. The CDR3 DNA follows: TGTGCCAGTAGTATGAAACCGGTTAATTCACCCCTCCACTTT. It encodes CASSMKPVNSPLHF. Full variable domain (missing parts from reference TRBV19 and TRBJ1-6): DGGITQSPKYLFRKEGQNVTLSCEQNLNHDAMYWYRQDPGQGLRLIYYSQIVNDFQKGDIAEGYSVSREKKESFPLTVTSAQKNPTAFYLCASSMKPVNSPLHFGNGTRLTVT.

The chain links TRBV6-1 to TRBJ1-3; TRBD1 is a possible D gene (6 bases). The CDR3 loop spans 17 amino acids. The V end was cut by 2 bases, the J end by 0 bases, with 14 bases between. Germline CDR1 reads MNHNS; CDR2 reads SASEGT. CDR3 bases: TGTGCCAGCAGTGAAAGGTGGGGGGGCTTCTCTGGAAACACCATATATTTT. Its protein product is CASSERWGGFSGNTIYF.

The chain uses TRBV18 and TRBJ1-2; 8 bases agree with TRBD1. J was trimmed by 7 bases and V by 1 base; bases with no gene match: 8. CDR1 KGHSH and CDR2 LQKENI come from the germline V gene. The CDR3 loop spans 15 amino acids. This CDR3 is CASSPQTGDAIGYTF. CDR3 bases: TGTGCCAGCTCACCACAGACAGGGGACGCGATTGGCTACACCTTC.

The chain carries TRBV2 and TRBJ1-1, with a possible D match to TRBD1 (5 bases). Germline loops: CDR1 SNHLY, CDR2 FYNNEI. Trimming pared 10 bases from V and 2 bases from J, leaving 11 bases between. The CDR3 totals 12 residues. CDR3 loop: CANGRDNTEAFF. As DNA, the CDR3 is TGTGCCAACGGACGGGACAACACTGAAGCTTTCTTT.